The 19 T cell receptor beta chains given below trace back to one sample, sequenced in a study of T cells after posttransplantation cyclophosphamide. The protocol was immunoSEQ multiplex PCR, while the TCRdb copy is restricted to in-frame clones and leaves out a portion. Seen here are about 3,300 clones, around 75% observed once, and the top ten hold roughly 8.8%. A marrow graft followed busulfan-fludarabine conditioning, with cyclophosphamide on days +3 and +4. The material sequenced was PBMCs, taken more than 150 days after allogeneic stem cell transplant with posttransplant cyclophosphamide. The receptors here all came from a male patient over 55 who received an allogeneic stem cell transplant from a related donor and was CMV-positive. The graft donor may account for some of the T cells.

Only one count was recorded for this clone. The chain combines TRBV27 with TRBJ2-1, with TRBD2 matching 13 bases. The CDR3 is 20 residues long. Looked up from germline, CDR1 is MNHEY and CDR2 is SMNVEV (reference sequence). Unmatched junction bases numbered 19, after V lost 3 bases and J lost 8 bases. CDR3 residues: CASSFLRSGTSGKETHEQFF. The DNA of the CDR3 is TGTGCCAGCAGTTTCCTACGATCCGGGACTAGCGGGAAAGAAACCCATGAGCAGTTCTTC.

This chain's CDR3 is CASSFGESEAFF. Written as DNA, the CDR3 is TGTGCCAGCAGTTTTGGGGAGAGTGAAGCTTTCTTT. The chain recombines TRBV2 with TRBJ1-1; D unclear. This CDR3 spans 12 amino acids. Trimming removed 5 bases from V and 7 bases from J, with 11 bases in between. Per the germline V gene, CDR1 is SNHLY and CDR2 is FYNNEI.

V gene TRBV11-1 combines with J gene TRBJ2-1, with D perhaps matching TRBD2 (5 bases). There are 13 residues in the CDR3. Trimming cost V 1 base and J 8 bases, with 9 bases left between them. The germline V gene has CDR1 SGHAT and CDR2 FQDESV (reference sequence). The CDR3, as DNA: TGTGCCAGCAGCTTAGTTCTAGCCCATGAGCAGTTCTTC. This translates into CASSLVLAHEQFF.

The CDR3 bases are TGTGCCAGCAGCACCGGGAATAGCAATCAGCCCCAGCATTTT. Amino acid sequence: CASSTGNSNQPQHF. This chain connects TRBV9 to TRBJ1-5; no definite D call. CDR1 is SGDLS, CDR2 YYNGEE, per germline. This CDR3 is 14 amino acids long. The V gene lost 4 bases and the J gene lost 0 bases, with 8 bases spanning the gap.

The chain couples TRBV10-3 to TRBJ2-2; 9 bases are shared with TRBD2. Trimming removed 8 bases from V and 6 bases from J; junction bases left unmatched: 10. Germline values: CDR1 ENHRY, CDR2 SYGVKD. The CDR3 is 15 amino acids. The DNA for the CDR3 is TGTGCCATCTGCGCTAGCGGGATTCCGGCCGGGGAGCTGTTTTTT. It yields the protein CAICASGIPAGELFF.

The chain links TRBV27 to TRBJ2-1; 10 nucleotides agree with TRBD1. The CDR3 has 15 residues. V shed 5 bases, J shed 4 bases, and the junction held 5 bases outside the gene matches. Germline CDR1 and CDR2: MNHEY and SMNVEV (reference sequence). CDR3 amino acids: CASSTPGQGYNEQFF. The CDR3 coding sequence is TGTGCCAGCAGTACCCCGGGACAGGGGTACAATGAGCAGTTCTTC.

Points on this clone: One end of the junction is discordant with germline, which a read error may explain. V and J are TRBV7-7 and TRBJ1-1; TRBD1 is a possible D gene (5 bases). This CDR3 region has 13 residues. CDR1 and CDR2 (germline): SSHAT, FNYEAQ (reference sequence). The CDR3: CASSVRVGTEAFF. CDR3 coding DNA: TGTGCTAGCAGCGTCAGGGTGGGCACTGAAGCTTTCTTT.

This clone was seen only a few times. The V and J genes are TRBV27 and TRBJ2-7; D is perhaps TRBD1 (6 bases). From germline, CDR1 is MNHEY and CDR2 SMNVEV (reference sequence). The CDR3 has 14 amino acids. Between the trimmed V and J ends, which lost 2 bases and 3 bases, there was a span of 11 bases. The CDR3 sequence is CASSLGRGGYEQYF. CDR3 bases: TGTGCCAGCAGTTTAGGGAGAGGGGGCTACGAGCAGTACTTC.

The chain is built from TRBV5-1 and TRBJ2-7; the D gene is possibly TRBD2 (6 bases). Per germline, CDR1 SGHRS and CDR2 YFSETQ. V lost 4 bases and J lost 6, with 11 bases in between. CDR3 length: 12 amino acids. The CDR3, as DNA: TGCGCCAGCAGCGCGGTCGGGGGCGAGCAGTACTTC. Amino acids: CASSAVGGEQYF.

The J gene is TRBJ1-5, the V gene TRBV28, with 8 nucleotides matching TRBD1. Germline trimming cut 6 bases from V and 7 bases from J; bases unmatched to any gene: 8. The CDR3 runs to 14 residues. Germline CDR1 reads MDHEN; CDR2 reads SYDVKM. CDR3 residues: CASSWGQVEQPQHF. In DNA form, the CDR3 reads TGTGCCAGCAGCTGGGGACAGGTTGAACAGCCCCAGCATTTT.

The chain uses TRBV7-2 and TRBJ1-2, with 9 bases that match TRBD1. The germline gives CDR1 SGHTA, CDR2 FQGNSA. After removal of 5 bases from V and 4 bases from J, the junction contained 2 bases not matched to a gene. The CDR3 spans 13 residues. In nucleotides, the CDR3 is TGTGCCAGCAGCCCGACAGGGGGCTATGGCTACACCTTC. Translation: CASSPTGGYGYTF.

V is TRBV19 and J is TRBJ2-2; D perhaps matches TRBD2 (6 bases). The CDR3 consists of 16 residues. Trimming removed 7 bases from V and 4 bases from J, with 19 bases in between. Looked up from germline, CDR1 is LNHDA and CDR2 is SQIVND (reference sequence). This chain's CDR3 is CASKIGLASSTGELFF. The CDR3 bases are TGTGCCAGTAAAATCGGGCTAGCGAGTAGCACCGGGGAGCTGTTTTTT.

The chain carries TRBV5-1 and TRBJ2-3; 9 nucleotides agree with TRBD2. J gave up 1 base and V 1 base, and 4 bases lay outside the gene matches. The CDR3 covers 16 residues. The germline CDR1 and CDR2 sequences are SGHRS and YFSETQ. The chain's CDR3 is CASSLNGGRGTDTQYF. CDR3 bases: TGCGCCAGCAGCTTGAATGGCGGGAGGGGCACAGATACGCAGTATTTT.

This clone was recorded a few times. CDR3 region: CASNLGQANTGELFF. CDR3 nucleotide sequence: TGTGCCAGCAACCTAGGACAGGCGAACACCGGGGAGCTGTTTTTT. The gene calls are TRBV7-8 and TRBJ2-2, with 7 positions matching TRBD1. This CDR3 has 15 residues. Germline V CDR1 and CDR2: SGHVS, FQNEAQ. With 7 bases clipped from V and 0 bases from J, the junction kept 5 bases outside the gene matches.

The chain uses TRBV19 and TRBJ1-2, with 7 bases that match TRBD1. The CDR3 covers 15 residues. Germline-derived CDR1 and CDR2 are LNHDA and SQIVND (reference sequence). J lost 7 bases, V lost 9 bases, and 17 bases had no gene match. The CDR3 protein is CASGTPTDRNGGYTF. The CDR3 nucleotides are TGTGCCAGCGGGACCCCAACGGACAGGAATGGTGGCTACACCTTC.

This chain joins TRBV19 and TRBJ2-1; tentatively, D is TRBD1 (5 bases). The CDR3 spans 14 residues. Germline V gene lookup returns CDR1 LNHDA and CDR2 SQIVND (reference sequence). Deletions cut 4 bases from V and 4 bases from J, with 11 bases between. CDR3 sequence: CASSTQDTYNEQFF. The CDR3 nucleotides are TGTGCCAGTAGTACCCAGGACACATACAATGAGCAGTTCTTC.

CDR3: CASSWASGSGSYEQYF. The CDR3, as DNA: TGTGCCAGCAGCTGGGCCAGCGGGAGTGGGTCCTACGAGCAGTACTTC. V is TRBV7-2 and J is TRBJ2-7; 8 nucleotides match TRBD2. CDR3 size: 16 residues. CDR1 and CDR2 (germline): SGHTA, FQGNSA. V shed 4 bases and J 1 base; nucleotides not matched to a gene: 9.

This sequence joins TRBV5-1 and TRBJ1-2; 8 nucleotides align to TRBD1. With V trimmed by 9 bases and J by 2 bases, 9 bases remained unmatched. Germline V gives CDR1 SGHRS, CDR2 YFSETQ. The CDR3 has 14 residues. CDR3 loop: CATKGGQENYGYTF. DNA of the CDR3: TGCGCCACCAAAGGGGGACAGGAGAACTATGGCTACACCTTC. Drawing the rest from reference TRBV5-1 and TRBJ1-2, the complete variable domain is KAGVTQTPRYLIKTRGQQVTLSCSPISGHRSVSWYQQTPGQGLQFLFEYFSETQRNKGNFPGRFSGRQFSNSRSEMNVSTLELGDSALYLCATKGGQENYGYTFGSGTRLTVV.

This clone has a handful of counts. The gene calls are TRBV7-6 and TRBJ1-3; maybe TRBD1 (6 bases). Germline CDR1 SGHVS, CDR2 FNYEAQ. This CDR3 region has 15 residues. With 4 bases removed from V and 0 bases from J, the gap between germline ends came to 10 bases. The CDR3 loop is CASSSRTVSGNTIYF. CDR3 bases: TGTGCCAGCAGCTCAAGGACAGTCTCTGGAAACACCATATATTTT.